This T cell receptor beta chain is from a study of T cell responses to AZD1222 COVID-19 vaccine. Sequenced by immunoSEQ multiplex PCR; TCRdb stores in-frame clones only, minus some. Here the sample spans some 140,000 clones, around 92% being singletons. This CDR3 contains 15 residues. The germline V and J ends were trimmed by 4 bases and 0 bases, with 12 bases remaining between them. Germline V CDR1 and CDR2: SGHRS, YFSETQ. The receptor's source is an adult who received the AZD1222 COVID-19 vaccine. The V gene is TRBV5-1, the J gene TRBJ2-3; D gene uncertain. This specimen consisted of peripheral blood, obtained 28 days after the second AZD1222 dose. The CDR3 sequence is CASSPVDPSTDTQYF. Here the CDR3 DNA reads TGCGCCAGCAGCCCGGTCGACCCTAGCACAGATACGCAGTATTTT.